These 27 T cell receptor beta chains share one sample of origin, sequenced in a study of T-cell reconstitution after alpha-beta-depleted transplantation in children (TCRdb year 2016). The library relied on PCR. Sequencing took place on an Illumina HiSeq 2500. Molecular barcoding was employed in the preparation of TCR libraries, with unique molecular identifiers being used to normalize TCRbeta repertoire quantification. TCRdb handled the public reads itself, with Q25 trimming in fastp and clone calling in MiXCR, and kept productive beta chains. Entries that share a CDR3 protein sequence are merged under the most common genes and DNA. A total of about 250,000 distinct CDR3 sequences appear in this sample, 20% to 30% of them only once. The ten largest clonotypes hold 4% to 5.5% of the sample. The treatment or condition label on this specimen signifies: allogeneic hematopoietic cell transplantation with graft depleted of TCRalphabeta T cells and CD19 B cells.

The sample here was PBMCs, mostly from graft donor cells, taken 360 days after TCRalphabeta/CD19-depleted stem cell transplant. The receptors originated from a female patient under 10 years old who had a stem cell transplant for congenital amegakaryocytic thrombocytopenia, so the T cells may come from the graft donor.

This rearrangement joins TRBV11-2 to TRBJ2-3; 7 bases map to TRBD2. CDR3 length: 17 amino acids. The trim removed 2 bases at V and 3 bases at J, leaving 11 bases unmatched. Germline V gene data show CDR1 as SGHAT and CDR2 as FQNNGV. The CDR3 loop is CASSLSGRAGATDTQYF. The CDR3 coding sequence is TGTGCCAGCAGCTTAAGCGGACGGGCGGGAGCGACAGATACGCAGTATTTT.

This clonotype occurred many times. The chain couples TRBV28 to TRBJ2-1; 8 nucleotides agree with TRBD2. This CDR3 has 18 residues. Trimming took 3 bases from V and 3 from J; bases not matched to a gene: 13. The V gene's germline CDR1 is MDHEN and CDR2 SYDVKM. CDR3: CASSFPLLGGGIYNEQFF. CDR3 sequence (DNA): TGTGCCAGCAGTTTCCCCCTGCTGGGCGGGGGGATCTACAATGAGCAGTTCTTC.

The rearrangement joins TRBV5-1 to TRBJ2-5, with 11 bases matching TRBD1. With 0 bases clipped from V and 2 bases from J, the junction kept 9 bases outside the gene matches. CDR3 length equals 18 residues. CDR1 is SGHRS and CDR2 is YFSETQ in the germline V gene. The CDR3 DNA reads TGCGCCAGCAGCTTGGGGACAGGGGGCCTCTTGGAGCAAGAGACCCAGTACTTC. Amino acid sequence: CASSLGTGGLLEQETQYF.

This clonotype was counted between two and nine times. The rearrangement joins TRBV6-5 to TRBJ2-5; 10 bases line up with TRBD2. There are 16 residues in the CDR3. V was clipped by 4 bases and J by 1 base; unmatched bases: 6. Germline CDR1 is MNHEY and CDR2 is SVGAGI. CDR3 sequence reads: CASSLLAGKPQETQYF. In nucleotides, the CDR3 is TGTGCCAGCAGTTTACTAGCGGGGAAGCCCCAAGAGACCCAGTACTTC.

J is TRBJ1-1 and V is TRBV19, with a weak D call TRBD1 (6 bases). Germline CDR1 LNHDA, CDR2 SQIVND (reference sequence). Trimming stripped 6 bases from V and 1 base from J, with 9 bases between. The CDR3 consists of 13 residues. CDR3: CASRNRANTEAFF. For the CDR3, the DNA is TGTGCCAGTAGAAACAGGGCGAACACTGAAGCTTTCTTT.

This clonotype was found many times. V and J are TRBV12-3 or TRBV12-4 and TRBJ2-7; D is ambiguous. V was cut by 2 bases and J by 3 bases, with 5 bases left in between. The CDR3 loop spans 12 amino acids. DNA for the CDR3: TGTGCCAGCAGTTTATTCCTCTACGAGCAGTACTTC. Amino acid sequence: CASSLFLYEQYF.

Note on this clonotype: This may arise from a read error, as a much more abundant clone is one base away. DNA of the CDR3: TGTTCCAGCAGTTTAACAGGGGGGTTAGGCTACGAGCAGTACTTC. Its translation is CSSSLTGGLGYEQYF. The genes are TRBV27 and TRBJ2-7, with 8 bases lining up with TRBD1. The CDR3 length is 15 residues. Germline V CDR1 and CDR2: MNHEY, SMNVEV (reference sequence).

This clonotype was observed at least ten times. The chain recombines TRBV5-1 with TRBJ2-1; D perhaps matches TRBD1 (6 bases). Trimming cost V 0 bases and J 9 bases, with 10 bases left between them. Per the germline V gene, CDR1 is SGHRS and CDR2 is YFSETQ. The CDR3 runs to 13 residues. This CDR3 is CASSLDGTSEQFF. CDR3 coding DNA: TGCGCCAGCAGCTTGGACGGGACATCTGAGCAGTTCTTC.

This clonotype was seen a handful of times. V usage is TRBV20-1 and J usage is TRBJ1-4; 9 bases are a match to TRBD1. V was clipped by 3 bases and J by 0 bases; unmatched bases: 8. From germline, CDR1 is DFQATT and CDR2 SNEGSKA (reference sequence). The CDR3 loop spans 17 amino acids. The CDR3, as DNA: TGCAGTGCTAGCCGGGACAGGGACATTGCAACTAATGAAAAACTGTTTTTT. Protein product: CSASRDRDIATNEKLFF.

There are many counts of this clonotype. The chain joins TRBV7-6 to TRBJ2-7; 14 bases align to TRBD2. V dropped 0 bases and J dropped 7; count of bases not matched to a gene: 5. This CDR3 has 16 amino acids. Looked up from germline, CDR1 is SGHVS and CDR2 is FNYEAQ. CDR3 DNA: TGTGCCAGCAGCTTAGCGCAGGGACTAGCGGGGGTGGAGCAGTACTTC. Protein sequence: CASSLAQGLAGVEQYF.

The CDR3 reads CASSADRGQGTGELFF. The CDR3 DNA reads TGTGCCAGCAGCGCCGACAGGGGACAAGGCACCGGGGAGCTGTTTTTT. This chain joins TRBV7-9 and TRBJ2-2, with 8 bases fitting TRBD1. The germline V gene encodes CDR1 SEHNR and CDR2 FQNEAQ (reference sequence). V gave up 5 bases and J gave up 4 bases; unmatched junction bases: 9. This CDR3 has 16 amino acids.

This clonotype was recorded a few times. The chain joins TRBV4-3 to TRBJ2-5; 11 nucleotides line up with TRBD2. The germline V gene encodes CDR1 LGHNA and CDR2 YSLEER. V was clipped by 1 base and J by 1 base; unmatched bases: 2. This CDR3 region has 16 residues. Written as DNA, the CDR3 is TGCGCCAGCAGCCAAGGACTAGCGGGAAGCCAAGAGACCCAGTACTTC. Encoded protein: CASSQGLAGSQETQYF.

This clonotype was counted only a few times. This chain joins TRBV6-2 or TRBV6-3 and TRBJ2-5, with a weak D call TRBD1 (6 bases). With 2 bases removed from V and 1 base from J, the gap between germline ends came to 8 bases. Looked up from germline, CDR1 is MNHEY and CDR2 is SVGEGT. The CDR3 runs to 14 residues. The chain's CDR3 is CASSYGDTQETQYF. CDR3 nucleotides: TGTGCCAGCAGTTACGGGGACACCCAAGAGACCCAGTACTTC.

This clonotype has just a few counts. V gene TRBV2 combines with J gene TRBJ1-1; D is ambiguous. The germline V gene has CDR1 SNHLY and CDR2 FYNNEI. The ends were cut back, 6 bases at V and 0 bases at J, with 17 bases in the middle. The CDR3 is 16 amino acids. The CDR3 bases are TGTGCCAGCAGCGCAGAAGTGGCGGAGATGAACACTGAAGCTTTCTTT. Amino acid sequence: CASSAEVAEMNTEAFF.

There are a few counts of this clonotype. The chain is built from TRBV18 and TRBJ2-1; 7 positions match TRBD2. The CDR3 sequence is 18 residues long. Germline V gives CDR1 KGHSH, CDR2 LQKENI. J was trimmed by 0 bases and V by 5 bases; bases with no gene match: 13. CDR3 sequence: CASSTLAAQHYSYNEQFF. DNA of the CDR3: TGTGCCAGCTCAACCCTAGCGGCTCAACATTACTCCTACAATGAGCAGTTCTTC.

The J gene is TRBJ2-1, the V gene TRBV6-1; D may be TRBD1 (5 bases). The CDR3 totals 16 residues. Per the germline V gene, CDR1 is MNHNS and CDR2 is SASEGT. V was clipped by 6 bases and J by 10 bases, with 25 bases between them. DNA of the CDR3: TGTGCCAGCAGCCCCCGTCGGCGCCCTCAAGGACACGAGCAGTTCTTC. It specifies CASSPRRRPQGHEQFF.

The chain combines TRBV4-3 with TRBJ1-1, with TRBD1 matching 9 bases. V was pared by 3 bases and J by 4 bases, with 9 bases of the junction left unmatched. Germline-derived CDR1 and CDR2 are LGHNA and YSLEER. CDR3 length: 16 amino acids. The CDR3 protein is CASSQATGGLLTEAFF. CDR3 sequence (DNA): TGCGCCAGCAGCCAGGCTACAGGGGGCTTACTCACTGAAGCTTTCTTT.

This clonotype came up a few times. The junction and the germline gene differ at one end; a read error may be behind it. V is TRBV6-8 and J is TRBJ2-7; 10 bases match TRBD2. In germline, CDR1 is MNHGY, CDR2 SAAAGT. The CDR3 extends over 10 amino acids. Here the CDR3 reads CASGGLADTF. CDR3 DNA sequence: TGTGCCAGCGGAGGACTAGCGGATACCTTC.

The rearrangement joins TRBV5-1 to TRBJ2-7; 9 nucleotides agree with TRBD2. This CDR3 is built from 15 residues. The V segment lost 2 bases and the J segment 4 bases; nucleotides outside the gene matches: 7. Germline CDR1 and CDR2: SGHRS and YFSETQ. This CDR3 is CASSLALAGLYEQYF. CDR3 bases: TGCGCCAGCAGCTTAGCCCTAGCGGGATTATACGAGCAGTACTTC.

The J gene is TRBJ2-5, the V gene TRBV24-1; D not resolved. The CDR3 totals 13 residues. The V end lost 4 bases, the J end lost 8 bases, and 13 bases lay between the germline ends. Germline V gives CDR1 KGHDR, CDR2 SFDVKD. The CDR3 DNA reads TGTGCCACCAGTGACTCGGCACTAACCACCCAGTACTTC. Protein: CATSDSALTTQYF.

The gene calls are TRBV28 and TRBJ2-1; TRBD2 matches 10 bases. The CDR3 has 16 residues. Germline V lookup: CDR1 MDHEN, CDR2 SYDVKM. V gave up 5 bases and J gave up 2 bases; unmatched junction bases: 6. The CDR3 DNA is TGTGCCAGCAGTCCTTTAAGCGGGGGGGCCTACAATGAGCAGTTCTTC. Translated, it gives CASSPLSGGAYNEQFF. Using reference TRBV28 and TRBJ2-1 for the parts outside the CDR3, the full variable domain is DVKVTQSSRYLVKRTGEKVFLECVQDMDHENMFWYRQDPGLGLRLIYFSYDVKMKEKGDIPEGYSVSREKKERFSLILESASTNQTSMYLCASSPLSGGAYNEQFFGPGTRLTVL.

Turning to this clonotype: A junction end diverges from the germline sequence, so it may reflect a read error. The chain couples TRBV2 to TRBJ2-7; perhaps TRBD1 as D (5 bases). This CDR3 contains 12 residues. Germline V CDR1 and CDR2: SNHLY, FYNNEI. In DNA, the CDR3 is TGTGCCACCAGTGCTCAGGGCGTCGAGCAGTACTTC. Residues: CATSAQGVEQYF.

In its sample, this clonotype was seen a few times. This sequence joins TRBV6-2 or TRBV6-3 and TRBJ2-4, with TRBD1 matching over 7 bases. Germline V gene lookup returns CDR1 MNHEY and CDR2 SVGEGT. The CDR3 is 14 amino acids. Trimming removed 5 bases from V and 1 base from J; junction bases left unmatched: 2. In DNA form, the CDR3 reads TGTGCCAGCAGTCCGGACAGGGCCAAAAACATTCAGTACTTC. It yields the protein CASSPDRAKNIQYF.

This clonotype was counted only a few times. The chain recombines TRBV7-2 with TRBJ2-7, with D hard to call. CDR3 length: 13 residues. Trimming removed 5 bases at V and 1 base at J, with 9 bases between. Germline assignment: CDR1 SGHTA and CDR2 FQGNSA. DNA of the CDR3: TGTGCCAGCAGCGATAGCTGGTCCTACGAGCAGTACTTC. Protein sequence: CASSDSWSYEQYF.

CDR3 sequence reads: CASSLAGLGGMDEQFF. Written as DNA, the CDR3 is TGTGCCAGCAGCTTAGCGGGGCTAGGGGGCATGGATGAGCAGTTCTTC. This chain connects TRBV7-9 to TRBJ2-1, with 7 bases aligning to TRBD1. The CDR3 is 16 amino acids. V was clipped by 0 bases and J by 8 bases; unmatched bases: 10. Germline-derived CDR1 and CDR2 are SEHNR and FQNEAQ (reference sequence).

Only a few counts were recorded for this clonotype. V gene TRBV9 combines with J gene TRBJ2-1, with D uncertain. V was clipped by 0 bases and J by 0 bases, with 22 bases between them. Looked up from germline, CDR1 is SGDLS and CDR2 is YYNGEE. This CDR3 region has 20 residues. CDR3 nucleotides: TGTGCCAGCAGCGTAGCCCGGGTATTTAGGGCCCCGAGCTCCTACAATGAGCAGTTCTTC. Translation: CASSVARVFRAPSSYNEQFF.

J is TRBJ2-2 and V is TRBV10-3; TRBD2 aligns across 7 bases. Per the germline V gene, CDR1 is ENHRY and CDR2 is SYGVKD. V was pared by 3 bases and J by 0 bases, with 4 bases of the junction left unmatched. The CDR3 has 16 residues. The CDR3 nucleotides read TGTGCCATCAGTGAAGTGGGACTACCGAACACCGGGGAGCTGTTTTTT. This encodes CAISEVGLPNTGELFF.